Only a few counts were recorded for the clone carrying this T cell receptor (beta chain). Its target is not known. The data originate from a study of blood T cells in healthy people across ages. Study observations and caveats: Comparison with aged donors showed that long-lived donors had more naive CD4+ cells and higher diversity.

Then a second PCR, running about 7 to 11 cycles, was carried out with a sample-barcoded 5' primer and a J-beta primer mix. One entry per CDR3 protein results from TCRdb running MiXCR on the 5' RACE reads. The data contain 790,000 or so distinct CDR3 sequences, around three fifths of them singletons. Germline V gene data show CDR1 as SNHLY and CDR2 as FYNNEI. The CDR3 totals 14 residues. Trimming cost V 7 bases and J 6 bases, with 19 bases left between them. Peripheral blood from each donor was collected in a volume of about 10 milliliters. The gene calls are TRBV2 and TRBJ2-7; D tentatively reads TRBD1 or TRBD2 (5 bases each). What was sequenced was blood. The sequence came from a man in his forties in good health. Written as DNA, the CDR3 is TGTGCCAGCACCCGTCGGGATGGGGCAGGCGAGCAGTACTTC. This translates into CASTRRDGAGEQYF.